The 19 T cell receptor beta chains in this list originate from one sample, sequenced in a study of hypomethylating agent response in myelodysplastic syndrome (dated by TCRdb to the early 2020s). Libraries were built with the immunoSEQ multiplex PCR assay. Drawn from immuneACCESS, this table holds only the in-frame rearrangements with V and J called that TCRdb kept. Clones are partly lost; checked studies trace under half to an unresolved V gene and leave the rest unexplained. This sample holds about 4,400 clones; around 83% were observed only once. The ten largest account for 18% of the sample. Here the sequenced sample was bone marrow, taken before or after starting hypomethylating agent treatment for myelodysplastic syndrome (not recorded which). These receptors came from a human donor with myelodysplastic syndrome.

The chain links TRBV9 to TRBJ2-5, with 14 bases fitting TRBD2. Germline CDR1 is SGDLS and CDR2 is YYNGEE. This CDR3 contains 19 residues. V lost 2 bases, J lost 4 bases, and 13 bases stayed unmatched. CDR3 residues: CASSVQGAGTSGRGETQYF. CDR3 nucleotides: TGTGCCAGCAGCGTCCAGGGTGCCGGGACTAGCGGGAGAGGAGAGACCCAGTACTTC. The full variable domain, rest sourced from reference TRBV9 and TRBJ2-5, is DSGVTQTPKHLITATGQRVTLRCSPRSGDLSVYWYQQSLDQGLQFLIQYYNGEERAKGNILERFSAQQFPDLHSELNLSSLELGDSALYFCASSVQGAGTSGRGETQYFGPGTRLLVL.

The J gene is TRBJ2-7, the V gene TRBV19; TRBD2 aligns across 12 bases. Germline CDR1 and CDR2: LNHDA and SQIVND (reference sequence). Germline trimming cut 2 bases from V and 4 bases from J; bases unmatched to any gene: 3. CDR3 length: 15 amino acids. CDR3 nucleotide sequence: TGTGCCAGTAGTATATACCTAGCGGGAGGGTACGAGCAGTACTTC. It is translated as CASSIYLAGGYEQYF.

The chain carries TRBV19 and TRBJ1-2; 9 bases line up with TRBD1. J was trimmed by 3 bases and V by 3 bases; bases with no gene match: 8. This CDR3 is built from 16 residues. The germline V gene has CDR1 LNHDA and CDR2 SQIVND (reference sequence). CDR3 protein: CASSIPRQGGDYGYTF. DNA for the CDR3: TGTGCCAGTAGTATTCCCCGACAGGGGGGGGACTATGGCTACACCTTC.

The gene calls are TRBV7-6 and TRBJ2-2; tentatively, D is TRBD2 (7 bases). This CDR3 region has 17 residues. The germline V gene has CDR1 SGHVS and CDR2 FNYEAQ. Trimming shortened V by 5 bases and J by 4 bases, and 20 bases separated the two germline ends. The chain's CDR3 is CASSQGPGGARTGELFF. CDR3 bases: TGTGCCAGCAGCCAGGGGCCGGGGGGCGCCCGCACCGGGGAGCTGTTTTTT.

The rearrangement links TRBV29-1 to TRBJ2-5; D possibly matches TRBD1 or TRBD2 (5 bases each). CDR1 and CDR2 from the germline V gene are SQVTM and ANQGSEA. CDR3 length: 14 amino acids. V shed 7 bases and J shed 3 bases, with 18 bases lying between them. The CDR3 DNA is TGCAGCGCTTCAAGGGGACGGATTGAAGAGACCCAGTACTTC. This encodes CSASRGRIEETQYF.

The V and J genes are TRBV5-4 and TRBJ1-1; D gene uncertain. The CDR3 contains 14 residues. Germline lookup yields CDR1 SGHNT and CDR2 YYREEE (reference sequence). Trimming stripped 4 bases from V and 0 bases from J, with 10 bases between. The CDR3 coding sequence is TGTGCCAGCAGCCCGGACCAGATGAACACTGAAGCTTTCTTT. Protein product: CASSPDQMNTEAFF.

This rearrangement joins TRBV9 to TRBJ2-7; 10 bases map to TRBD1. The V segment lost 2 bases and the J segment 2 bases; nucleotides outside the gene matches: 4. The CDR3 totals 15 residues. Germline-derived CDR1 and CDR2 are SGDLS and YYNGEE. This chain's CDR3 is CASSVGDRGPYEQYF. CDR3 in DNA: TGTGCCAGCAGCGTTGGGGACAGGGGCCCCTACGAGCAGTACTTC.

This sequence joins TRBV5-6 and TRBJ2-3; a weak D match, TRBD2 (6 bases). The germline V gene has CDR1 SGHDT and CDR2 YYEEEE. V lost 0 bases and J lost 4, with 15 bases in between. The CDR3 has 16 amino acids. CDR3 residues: CASSLGASAAPDTQYF. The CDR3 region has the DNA TGTGCCAGCAGCTTGGGCGCTAGCGCGGCGCCAGATACGCAGTATTTT.

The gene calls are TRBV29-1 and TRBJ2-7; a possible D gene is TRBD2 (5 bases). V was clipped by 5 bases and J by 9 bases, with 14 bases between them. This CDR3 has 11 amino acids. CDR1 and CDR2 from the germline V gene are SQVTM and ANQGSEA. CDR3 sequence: CSVFGGYGQYF. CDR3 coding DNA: TGCAGCGTTTTCGGCGGGTATGGGCAGTACTTC.

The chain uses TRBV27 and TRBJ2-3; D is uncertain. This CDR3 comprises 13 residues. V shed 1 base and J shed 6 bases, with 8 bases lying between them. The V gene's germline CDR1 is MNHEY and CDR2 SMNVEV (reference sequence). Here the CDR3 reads CASSLFGADTQYF. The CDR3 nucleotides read TGTGCCAGCAGTTTATTCGGCGCGGATACGCAGTATTTT.

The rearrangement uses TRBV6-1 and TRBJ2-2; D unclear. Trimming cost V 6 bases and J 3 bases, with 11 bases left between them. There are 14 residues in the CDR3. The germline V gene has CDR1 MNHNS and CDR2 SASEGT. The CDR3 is CASRRTVDTGELFF. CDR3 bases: TGTGCCAGCAGAAGAACAGTCGACACCGGGGAGCTGTTTTTT.

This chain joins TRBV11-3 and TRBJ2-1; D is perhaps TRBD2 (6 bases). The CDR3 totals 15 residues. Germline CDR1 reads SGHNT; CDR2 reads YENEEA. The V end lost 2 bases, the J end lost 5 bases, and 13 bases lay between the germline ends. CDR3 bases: TGTGCCAGCAGCTTACGGCGGGATCCCAACAATGAGCAGTTCTTC. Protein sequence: CASSLRRDPNNEQFF. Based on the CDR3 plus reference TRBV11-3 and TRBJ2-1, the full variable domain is EAGVVQSPRYKIIEKKQPVAFWCNPISGHNTLYWYLQNLGQGPELLIRYENEEAVDDSQLPKDRFSAERLKGVDSTLKIQPAELGDSAVYLCASSLRRDPNNEQFFGPGTRLTVL.

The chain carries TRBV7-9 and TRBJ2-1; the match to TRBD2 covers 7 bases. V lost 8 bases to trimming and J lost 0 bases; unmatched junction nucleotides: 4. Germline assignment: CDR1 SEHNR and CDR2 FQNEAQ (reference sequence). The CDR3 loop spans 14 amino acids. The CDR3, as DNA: TGTGCCAGCGGCCCGGGGGGCTCCTACAATGAGCAGTTCTTC. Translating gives CASGPGGSYNEQFF. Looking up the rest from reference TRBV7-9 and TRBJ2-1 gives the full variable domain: DTGVSQNPRHKITKRGQNVTFRCDPISEHNRLYWYRQTLGQGPEFLTYFQNEAQLEKSRLLSDRFSAERPKGSFSTLEIQRTEQGDSAMYLCASGPGGSYNEQFFGPGTRLTVL.

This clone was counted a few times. CDR3 DNA: TGTGCCAGCAGGATTAGCGGGAAAACCGGGGAGCTGTTTTTT. Translation gives CASRISGKTGELFF. The chain uses TRBV28 and TRBJ2-2, with 8 bases identical to TRBD2. Germline values: CDR1 MDHEN, CDR2 SYDVKM. The V and J ends lost 6 bases and 5 bases, in that order; junction bases with no gene match: 5. CDR3 size: 14 residues.

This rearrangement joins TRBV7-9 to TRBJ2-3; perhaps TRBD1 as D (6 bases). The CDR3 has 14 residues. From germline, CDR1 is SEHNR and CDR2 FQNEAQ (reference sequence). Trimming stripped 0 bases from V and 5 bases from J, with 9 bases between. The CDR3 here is CASSLAQGIDTQYF. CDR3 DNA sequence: TGTGCCAGCAGCTTAGCACAGGGTATAGATACGCAGTATTTT.

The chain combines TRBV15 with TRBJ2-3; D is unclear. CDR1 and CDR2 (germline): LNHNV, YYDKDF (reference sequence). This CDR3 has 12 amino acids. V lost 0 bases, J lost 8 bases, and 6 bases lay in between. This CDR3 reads CATSRDSGTQYF. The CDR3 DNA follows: TGTGCCACCAGCAGAGATTCGGGTACGCAGTATTTT.

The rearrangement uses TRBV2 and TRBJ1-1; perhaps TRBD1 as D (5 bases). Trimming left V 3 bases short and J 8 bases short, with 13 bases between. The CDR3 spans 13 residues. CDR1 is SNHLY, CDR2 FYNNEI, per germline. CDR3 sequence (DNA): TGTGCCAGCAGTGAGATGGGCCAGGGCGAAGCTTTCTTT. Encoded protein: CASSEMGQGEAFF.

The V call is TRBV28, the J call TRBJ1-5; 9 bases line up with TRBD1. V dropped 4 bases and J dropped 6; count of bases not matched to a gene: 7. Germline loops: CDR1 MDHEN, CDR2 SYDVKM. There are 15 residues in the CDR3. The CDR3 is CASSSTGGNGQPQHF. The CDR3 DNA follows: TGTGCCAGCAGTTCAACAGGGGGCAACGGTCAGCCCCAGCATTTT.

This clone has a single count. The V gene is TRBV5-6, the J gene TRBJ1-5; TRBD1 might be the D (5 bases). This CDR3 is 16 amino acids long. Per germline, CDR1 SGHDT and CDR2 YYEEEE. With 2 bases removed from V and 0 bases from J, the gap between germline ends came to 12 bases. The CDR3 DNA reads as TGTGCCAGCAGCTTAGGGGCAGCCCCTAGCAATCAGCCCCAGCATTTT. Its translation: CASSLGAAPSNQPQHF. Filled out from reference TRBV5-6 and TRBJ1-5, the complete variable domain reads DAGVTQSPTHLIKTRGQQVTLRCSPKSGHDTVSWYQQALGQGPQFIFQYYEEEERQRGNFPDRFSGHQFPNYSSELNVNALLLGDSALYLCASSLGAAPSNQPQHFGDGTRLSIL.